The 10 T cell receptor beta chains listed next were all sequenced from one sample in a study of cytomegalovirus exposure and HLA in healthy donors. Researchers ran the PCR with 60 Vbeta and 13 Jbeta primers. TCRdb's copy holds only in-frame clones and misses some; the assay was immunoSEQ multiplex PCR. The sample comprises about 120,000 clones, under 85% of which are singletons, and 1.6% rests with the top ten. Input material: PBMCs. These receptors all stem from a woman under 30 in good health and CMV-seronegative.

The J gene is TRBJ1-1, the V gene TRBV9; TRBD1 might be the D (5 bases). This CDR3 comprises 14 residues. The V end lost 2 bases, the J end lost 7 bases, and 15 bases lay between the germline ends. Germline CDR1 is SGDLS and CDR2 is YYNGEE. CDR3 amino acids: CASSVTGGLSEAFF. In DNA form, the CDR3 reads TGTGCCAGCAGCGTCACGGGGGGATTGAGTGAAGCTTTCTTT.

A single count supports this clone. The V gene is TRBV7-6, the J gene TRBJ2-3, with a weak D call TRBD2 (6 bases). V was shortened by 1 base and J by 6 bases, with 8 bases between the two germline ends. The CDR3 consists of 13 residues. Germline V gene sequence: CDR1 SGHVS, CDR2 FNYEAQ. The CDR3 spells CASSLGGLDTQYF. The CDR3 nucleotides are TGTGCCAGCAGCTTAGGGGGACTGGATACGCAGTATTTT.

CDR3 in amino acids: CSVEGQGETQYF. For the CDR3, the DNA is TGCAGCGTTGAAGGACAGGGGGAGACCCAGTACTTC. The rearrangement links TRBV29-1 to TRBJ2-5; 8 positions agree with TRBD1. CDR3 length equals 12 residues. Germline CDR1 is SQVTM and CDR2 is ANQGSEA. V was pared by 1 base and J by 5 bases, with 0 bases of the junction left unmatched.

V gene TRBV7-6 combines with J gene TRBJ1-1, with D possibly being TRBD1 (5 bases). Deletions cut 4 bases from V and 2 bases from J, with 14 bases between. CDR1 is SGHVS and CDR2 is FNYEAQ in the germline V gene. There are 15 residues in the CDR3. This CDR3 reads CASSYTVGGNTEAFF. DNA of the CDR3: TGTGCCAGCAGCTACACGGTGGGGGGAAACACTGAAGCTTTCTTT.

The chain carries TRBV5-1 and TRBJ1-2; the match to TRBD1 covers 7 bases. Germline values: CDR1 SGHRS, CDR2 YFSETQ. CDR3 length: 15 residues. After removal of 5 bases from V and 0 bases from J, the junction contained 7 bases not matched to a gene. CDR3 region: CASRYLTGTNYGYTF. CDR3 nucleotides: TGCGCCAGCAGATATTTGACAGGGACTAACTATGGCTACACCTTC.

This clone was observed a handful of times. The V and J genes are TRBV14 and TRBJ1-2; the D gene is possibly TRBD1 (6 bases). The CDR3 totals 13 residues. V was clipped by 1 base and J by 14 bases, with 17 bases between them. Germline assignment: CDR1 SGHDN and CDR2 FVKESK. CDR3 nucleotides: TGTGCCAGCAGCCAAGGTCCCCACAGGGTAATGACCTTC. Translated, it gives CASSQGPHRVMTF.

The chain combines TRBV5-1 with TRBJ2-7, with unresolved D. The CDR3 runs to 11 residues. The germline V and J ends were trimmed by 3 bases and 9 bases, with 10 bases remaining between them. Germline CDR1 is SGHRS and CDR2 is YFSETQ. CDR3 amino acids: CASSSPRGQYF. The DNA of the CDR3 is TGCGCCAGCAGCTCCCCCCGCGGGCAGTACTTC. The variable domain in full, with the rest retrieved from reference TRBV5-1 and TRBJ2-7, is KAGVTQTPRYLIKTRGQQVTLSCSPISGHRSVSWYQQTPGQGLQFLFEYFSETQRNKGNFPGRFSGRQFSNSRSEMNVSTLELGDSALYLCASSSPRGQYFGPGTRLTVT.

About this clone: Different DNA sequences within this sample yield the same CDR3. The gene calls are TRBV5-4 and TRBJ1-6; 9 nucleotides match TRBD1. J was trimmed by 5 bases and V by 3 bases; bases with no gene match: 6. The germline CDR1 and CDR2 sequences are SGHNT and YYREEE (reference sequence). CDR3 size: 16 residues. The CDR3 reads CASSSGQGRDNSPLHF. CDR3 bases: TGTGCCAGCAGCTCCGGACAGGGGCGGGATAATTCACCCCTCCACTTT.

A single count supports this clone. J is TRBJ1-2 and V is TRBV28, with 7 bases that match TRBD1. Per the germline V gene, CDR1 is MDHEN and CDR2 is SYDVKM. The CDR3 has 14 residues. V dropped 5 bases and J dropped 7; count of bases not matched to a gene: 10. The CDR3 here is CASSPTPTGFGYTF. The DNA of the CDR3 is TGTGCCAGCAGTCCTACCCCGACAGGGTTTGGCTACACCTTC.

The chain couples TRBV7-2 to TRBJ2-1, with a possible D match to TRBD1 (6 bases). V was pared by 2 bases and J by 0 bases, with 8 bases between. This CDR3 contains 15 residues. The germline V gene encodes CDR1 SGHTA and CDR2 FQGNSA. This CDR3 is CASSLRGSSYNEQFF. CDR3 coding DNA: TGTGCCAGCAGCTTAAGGGGGAGCTCCTACAATGAGCAGTTCTTC.